This TCR beta chain was obtained from a study of cytotoxic CD8 clonotypes in ibrutinib-treated CLL. Study summary: Responses: approximately 25 partial, 2 complete; after median approximately 70 months, roughly 14 stayed remitted, around 12 progressed.

Germline V gene sequence: CDR1 MGHRA, CDR2 YSYEKL. CDR3 size: 19 residues. The junction had 7 bases not matched to a gene; V was cut back by 0 bases and J by 1 base. Sequencing used immunoSEQ multiplex PCR; TCRdb keeps in-frame clones, though not all of them. The sample lists approximately 200,000 clones, about 72% seen once, with 13% in the top ten. Notes on this clone: The antigen remains unidentified.

Findings and limits, study-wide: With treatment, public clonotypes, which were uncommon, either contracted or remained stable. Elevated clonality accompanied ibrutinib response, with a return toward baseline values at progression.

The receptor's source is a human donor with chronic lymphocytic leukemia. This sample comprised PBMCs, obtained after 24 months of ibrutinib treatment. This chain uses TRBV4-1 with TRBJ2-6, with 9 bases aligning to TRBD1. The CDR3 DNA follows: TGCGCCAGCAGCCAAGACCCGGGACAGGGAGAATCTGGGGCCAACGTCCTGACTTTC. Protein product: CASSQDPGQGESGANVLTF.